The sequence of this T cell receptor beta chain was determined in a study of CD8 T cells in ankylosing spondylitis. Study-wide points: Certain motif variants had earlier appeared in reactive arthritis synovial fluid and blood. For ankylosing spondylitis blood, a TCR beta motif of under ten highly homologous variants appeared characteristic. Disease-linked clones reportedly concentrated significantly in matched ankylosing spondylitis synovial fluid. Disease-linked clones proved CD8+ and comparatively uncommon in peripheral blood.

TCRdb called the 5' RACE reads again in MiXCR, with one record for every CDR3 protein. Seen here are about 840,000 distinct CDR3 sequences, over 9.5% observed once, and the top ten hold roughly 0.51%. The sample holds many counts of this clonotype. Antigen: not known. The CDR3 spans 14 residues. The germline gives CDR1 SGHRS, CDR2 YFSETQ. Trimming stripped 0 bases from V and 5 bases from J, with 11 bases between. The sequenced material came from blood, either unsorted or a sorted T cell fraction (not recorded which). The chain links TRBV5-1 to TRBJ1-1; no definite D call. The TCR comes from a male donor with ankylosing spondylitis. The CDR3 nucleotides read TGCGCCAGCAGCTTGGAAAGTATAGGGACTGAAGCTTTCTTT. Protein: CASSLESIGTEAFF.